Below, one T cell receptor beta chain is given with its context. The junction and the germline gene differ at one end; a read error may be behind it. This sample stems from a study of blood T cell repertoires in COVID-19. CDR1 is SSHAT, CDR2 FNYEAQ, per germline (reference sequence). The CDR3 runs 15 residues. Only in-frame clones appear in the TCRdb table, and some are missing; sequencing was by immunoSEQ multiplex PCR. This sample has 120,000 to 150,000 clones, with 70% to 90% found just once. Sequenced input: peripheral blood. The J gene is TRBJ2-1, the V gene TRBV7-7, with 9 bases fitting TRBD1. The TCR originated in a woman aged 55-70 years with acute or convalescent COVID-19. Here the CDR3 reads CASSYGTGPENEQFF. CDR3 coding DNA: TGTGCTAGCAGCTATGGGACAGGGCCTGAGAATGAGCAGTTCTTC.